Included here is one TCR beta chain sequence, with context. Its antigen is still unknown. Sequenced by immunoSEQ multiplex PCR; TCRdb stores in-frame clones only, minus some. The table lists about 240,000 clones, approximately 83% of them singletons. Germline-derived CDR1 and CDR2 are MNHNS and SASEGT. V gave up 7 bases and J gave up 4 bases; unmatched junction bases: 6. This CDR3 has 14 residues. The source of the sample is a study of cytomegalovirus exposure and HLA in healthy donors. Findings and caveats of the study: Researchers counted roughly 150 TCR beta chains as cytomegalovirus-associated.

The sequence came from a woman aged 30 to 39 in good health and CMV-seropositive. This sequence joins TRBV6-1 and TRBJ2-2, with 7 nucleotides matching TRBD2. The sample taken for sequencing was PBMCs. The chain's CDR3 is CASTSGPFTGELFF. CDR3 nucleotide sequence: TGTGCCAGCACTAGCGGCCCATTCACCGGGGAGCTGTTTTTT.